Below are 18 T cell receptor beta chains sequenced from a single sample in a study of T-cell memory formation after mild COVID-19. Using its own MiXCR run on the 5' RACE reads, TCRdb lists one record per CDR3 protein. Of some 600,000 distinct CDR3 sequences listed, roughly 17% were seen once; the top ten hold roughly 7.7%. Sequencing was done on a sample of PBMCs or a T cell subset sorted from them (not recorded which). All receptors come from an adult woman who had mild COVID-19 (a few samples of this study predate the infection). Cell type and time point are not known.

V is TRBV5-1 and J is TRBJ2-5; 14 positions match TRBD2. CDR3 length: 15 residues. Germline V CDR1 and CDR2: SGHRS, YFSETQ. V shed 4 bases and J 6 bases; nucleotides not matched to a gene: 5. Here the CDR3 DNA reads TGCGCCAGCAGCGTGACTAGCGGGGGGGCGAAGACCCAGTACTTC. It translates to CASSVTSGGAKTQYF.

This sequence joins TRBV27 and TRBJ1-2; D is unresolved. Germline V gene data show CDR1 as MNHEY and CDR2 as SMNVEV (reference sequence). The CDR3 is made up of 17 amino acids. Trimming pared 5 bases from V and 0 bases from J, leaving 19 bases between. CDR3 DNA sequence: TGTGCCAGCAGTATAGTCCGGCCTTCAACAGCTAACTATGGCTACACCTTC. Translating it yields CASSIVRPSTANYGYTF.

This clonotype came up a few times. The chain joins TRBV7-2 to TRBJ1-6, with 11 bases that match TRBD1. V shed 4 bases and J 9 bases; nucleotides not matched to a gene: 5. Germline-derived CDR1 and CDR2 are SGHTA and FQGNSA. The CDR3 spans 15 residues. Here the CDR3 reads CASSSRTGGTSPLHF. The CDR3 DNA sequence: TGTGCCAGCAGCTCCAGGACAGGGGGCACTTCACCCCTCCACTTT.

This clonotype has just a few counts. The chain combines TRBV7-9 with TRBJ2-2, with D maybe TRBD2 (5 bases). The germline CDR1 and CDR2 sequences are SEHNR and FQNEAQ (reference sequence). Trimming shortened V by 3 bases and J by 4 bases, and 12 bases separated the two germline ends. This CDR3 has 15 amino acids. CDR3 sequence (DNA): TGTGCCAGCAGCTTTTTCGAGGGTACCACCGGGGAGCTGTTTTTT. This codes for CASSFFEGTTGELFF. The full variable domain, completed using reference TRBV7-9 and TRBJ2-2, is DTGVSQNPRHKITKRGQNVTFRCDPISEHNRLYWYRQTLGQGPEFLTYFQNEAQLEKSRLLSDRFSAERPKGSFSTLEIQRTEQGDSAMYLCASSFFEGTTGELFFGEGSRLTVL.

The chain carries TRBV5-1 and TRBJ2-7, with D uncertain. V dropped 0 bases and J dropped 3 bases, with 10 bases sitting between them. Germline V gene lookup returns CDR1 SGHRS and CDR2 YFSETQ. The CDR3 covers 14 residues. The CDR3 bases are TGCGCCAGCAGCTTGGACGTGGAATACTACGAGCAGTACTTC. It is translated as CASSLDVEYYEQYF.

This clonotype has ten or more counts. CDR3 residues: CASSYDMNTEAFF. CDR3 nucleotides: TGCGCCAGCAGCTATGACATGAACACTGAAGCTTTCTTT. This chain connects TRBV4-1 to TRBJ1-1; D is ambiguous. This CDR3 spans 13 amino acids. Trimming left V 5 bases short and J 0 bases short, with 7 bases between. CDR1 and CDR2 (germline): MGHRA, YSYEKL.

CDR3 loop: CASSWTSDPDEQFF. CDR3 sequence (DNA): TGCGCCAGCAGCTGGACTAGCGACCCCGATGAGCAGTTCTTC. The chain carries TRBV5-1 and TRBJ2-1; 9 bases agree with TRBD2. Trimming removed 3 bases from V and 8 bases from J; junction bases left unmatched: 6. CDR3 length equals 14 residues. Germline V gives CDR1 SGHRS, CDR2 YFSETQ.

This clonotype has just a few counts. V usage is TRBV5-1 and J usage is TRBJ1-6; D is uncertain. CDR3 length: 18 amino acids. Germline CDR1 and CDR2: SGHRS and YFSETQ. V was shortened by 4 bases and J by 0 bases, with 17 bases between the two germline ends. The CDR3 DNA follows: TGCGCCAGCAGCGCCGAGCCACTATCTAGCTCCTATAATTCACCCCTCCACTTT. Its translation: CASSAEPLSSSYNSPLHF.

This clonotype was counted at least ten times. The V call is TRBV29-1, the J call TRBJ1-2; no firm D call. Germline V gives CDR1 SQVTM, CDR2 ANQGSEA. The CDR3 length is 12 residues. V lost 1 base and J 3 bases, leaving 6 bases between the germline ends. The CDR3 nucleotides read TGCAGCGTTGAAGCAAGGGACTATGGCTACACCTTC. Translating gives CSVEARDYGYTF.

This chain links TRBV3-1 with TRBJ1-5, with TRBD1 matching over 8 bases. CDR3 length: 14 amino acids. The trim removed 4 bases at V and 7 bases at J, leaving 6 bases unmatched. Germline V gene data show CDR1 as LGHDT and CDR2 as YNNKEL (reference sequence). CDR3 in amino acids: CASSRTGGGQPQHF. In DNA form, the CDR3 reads TGTGCCAGCAGCCGAACAGGGGGAGGACAGCCCCAGCATTTT.

Only a few counts were recorded for this clonotype. The rearrangement joins TRBV11-1 to TRBJ2-3, with 10 nucleotides matching TRBD2. The V segment lost 5 bases and the J segment 5 bases; nucleotides outside the gene matches: 13. The germline V gene encodes CDR1 SGHAT and CDR2 FQDESV (reference sequence). This CDR3 comprises 17 residues. CDR3 sequence reads: CASSPSFSGGRRDTQYF. CDR3 coding DNA: TGTGCCAGCAGCCCCTCATTTAGCGGGGGGCGTCGAGATACGCAGTATTTT.

This chain uses TRBV18 with TRBJ2-4; D is uncertain. The CDR3 totals 17 residues. The V and J ends lost 5 bases and 1 base respectively, with 18 bases between them. Germline assignment: CDR1 KGHSH and CDR2 LQKENI. CDR3 protein: CASSALSDAGAKNIQYF. For the CDR3, the DNA is TGTGCCAGCTCAGCATTGTCCGACGCCGGGGCCAAAAACATTCAGTACTTC.

This clonotype was counted at least ten times. This chain joins TRBV7-2 and TRBJ1-1, with D perhaps TRBD1 (5 bases). Per the germline V gene, CDR1 is SGHTA and CDR2 is FQGNSA. V was shortened by 5 bases and J by 0 bases, with 34 bases between the two germline ends. The CDR3 loop spans 22 amino acids. As DNA, the CDR3 is TGTGCCAGCAGCCTAGTCAGAGGCGGGGGAGGTCGAAAACGGGCCTTGAACACTGAAGCTTTCTTT. It is translated as CASSLVRGGGGRKRALNTEAFF.

This clonotype showed up just a few times. The V and J genes are TRBV30 and TRBJ2-1; 8 nucleotides line up with TRBD1. J gave up 6 bases and V 3 bases, and 7 bases lay outside the gene matches. From germline, CDR1 is GTSNPN and CDR2 SVGIG (reference sequence). The CDR3 is 14 amino acids. The DNA of the CDR3 is TGTGCCTGGAGCGGCGGGACAGGACCCAATGAGCAGTTCTTC. Translated: CAWSGGTGPNEQFF.

About this clonotype itself: Just one base apart from a much larger clone, this may be a read error. The chain employs TRBV15 and TRBJ2-7; 9 bases are shared with TRBD1. The length of the CDR3 is 15 residues. Per germline, CDR1 LNHNV and CDR2 YYDKDF (reference sequence). The CDR3 nucleotides read TGTCCCACCAGCAGTGTCCCGGGACAGGGCTACGAGCAGTACTTC. It specifies CPTSSVPGQGYEQYF. Full variable domain (remainder filled in from reference TRBV15 and TRBJ2-7): DAMVIQNPRYQVTQFGKPVTLSCSQTLNHNVMYWYQQKSSQAPKLLFHYYDKDFNNEADTPDNFQSRRPNTSFCFLDIRSPGLGDTAMYLCPTSSVPGQGYEQYFGPGTRLTVT.

The table lists this clonotype with a few counts. The rearrangement joins TRBV2 to TRBJ2-7, with TRBD2 matching 12 bases. This CDR3 has 14 amino acids. Germline values: CDR1 SNHLY, CDR2 FYNNEI. V shed 2 bases and J 6 bases; nucleotides not matched to a gene: 2. CDR3: CASSEWTSGVEQYF. CDR3 bases: TGTGCCAGCAGTGAATGGACTAGCGGGGTCGAGCAGTACTTC.

This clonotype was found a few times. The CDR3 DNA sequence: TGTGCCACCAGTGATCGCGTCGACAGGGGAGACTATGGCTACACCTTC. It encodes CATSDRVDRGDYGYTF. The V call is TRBV24-1, the J call TRBJ1-2; TRBD1 matches at 8 bases. This CDR3 contains 16 residues. Germline-derived CDR1 and CDR2 are KGHDR and SFDVKD. Trimming cost V 3 bases and J 3 bases; bases outside gene matches: 8.

The chain joins TRBV11-2 to TRBJ2-1, with TRBD2 identical over 10 bases. CDR3 length: 16 residues. Per germline, CDR1 SGHAT and CDR2 FQNNGV. V shed 3 bases, J shed 7 bases, and the junction held 9 bases outside the gene matches. This CDR3 reads CASSFRSSGSWNEQFF. The CDR3 DNA is TGTGCCAGCAGCTTTCGGTCTAGCGGGAGTTGGAATGAGCAGTTCTTC.